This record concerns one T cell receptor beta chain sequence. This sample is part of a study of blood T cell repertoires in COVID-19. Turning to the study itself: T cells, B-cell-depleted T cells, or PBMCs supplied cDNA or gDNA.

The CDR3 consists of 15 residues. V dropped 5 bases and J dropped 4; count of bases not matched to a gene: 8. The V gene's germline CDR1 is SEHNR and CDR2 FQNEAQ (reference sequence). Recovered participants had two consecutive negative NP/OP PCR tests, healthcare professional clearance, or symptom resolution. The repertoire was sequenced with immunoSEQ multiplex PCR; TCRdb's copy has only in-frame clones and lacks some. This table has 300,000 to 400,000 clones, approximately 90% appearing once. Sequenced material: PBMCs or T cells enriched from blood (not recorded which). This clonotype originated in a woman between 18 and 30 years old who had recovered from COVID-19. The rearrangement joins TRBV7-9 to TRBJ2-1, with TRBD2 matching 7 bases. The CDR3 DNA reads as TGTGCCAGCAGCCAGGCGGCTAGCGGTTACAATGAGCAGTTCTTC. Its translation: CASSQAASGYNEQFF.